The 11 T cell receptor beta chains given below trace back to one sample, sequenced in a study of T cells in Graves' hyperthyroidism and ophthalmopathy. Using RNA transcripts as the source, TCR beta CDR3 regions were amplified. The HTBI primer set was used in a first-round RT-PCR of the TCR CDR3. TCRdb re-analysed the multiplex PCR reads in MiXCR, keeping a single row per CDR3 protein. The data contain around 350,000 distinct CDR3 sequences, about 20% of them singletons. Specimen: blood. The receptors stem from a woman between 18 and 29 years old with Graves' hyperthyroidism.

This clonotype was seen at least ten times. This chain links TRBV11-2 with TRBJ2-7; no reliable D call. CDR3 length: 13 residues. The V and J ends lost 5 bases and 4 bases respectively, with 12 bases between them. Per the germline V gene, CDR1 is SGHAT and CDR2 is FQNNGV. The CDR3 DNA reads TGTGCCAGCAGCCCCCCGGACCTTTACGAGCAGTACTTC. It specifies CASSPPDLYEQYF.

There are many counts of this clonotype. The chain recombines TRBV10-2 with TRBJ2-7; 8 nucleotides line up with TRBD1. CDR1 and CDR2 from the germline V gene are WSHSY and SAAADI. The CDR3 runs 13 residues. The J segment lost 5 bases and the V segment lost 5 bases, leaving 5 bases of the junction unmatched. In DNA, the CDR3 is TGCGCCAGCAGTCTCCTGGACAGGGACGAGCAGTACTTC. Residues: CASSLLDRDEQYF.

This clonotype showed up many times. The rearrangement joins TRBV12-3 or TRBV12-4 to TRBJ1-2; D is uncertain. V lost 3 bases and J lost 2, with 10 bases in between. The CDR3 consists of 14 residues. This chain's CDR3 is CASSFFRTNYGYTF. For the CDR3, the DNA is TGTGCCAGCAGTTTTTTCCGTACCAACTATGGCTACACCTTC.

This clonotype appeared many times. The chain uses TRBV27 and TRBJ2-7, with D tentatively TRBD2 (5 bases). This CDR3 contains 13 residues. The ends were cut back, 6 bases at V and 2 bases at J, with 11 bases in the middle. CDR1 is MNHEY and CDR2 is SMNVEV in the germline V gene (reference sequence). For the CDR3, the DNA is TGTGCCAGCAGCCCCTGGAGGCCCTACGAGCAGTACTTC. Its protein product is CASSPWRPYEQYF.

This clonotype showed up many times. The chain carries TRBV24-1 and TRBJ1-2; D gene uncertain. The CDR3 covers 12 residues. Germline-derived CDR1 and CDR2 are KGHDR and SFDVKD. V gave up 7 bases and J gave up 6 bases, with 11 bases separating them. CDR3 residues: CATSPGSNGYTF. Written as DNA, the CDR3 is TGTGCCACCAGCCCAGGTAGTAATGGCTACACCTTC.

Turning to this clonotype: A much larger clone lies one base from this, so it may be a read error. The chain couples TRBV20-1 to TRBJ1-3; no clear D. Germline-derived CDR1 and CDR2 are DFQATT and SNEGSKA (reference sequence). CDR3 length: 13 amino acids. CDR3: CCARVRRRNTIYF. The DNA of the CDR3 is TGCTGTGCTAGAGTTCGGCGCCGAAACACCATATATTTT.

This clonotype was detected ten times or more. V is TRBV2 and J is TRBJ2-7, with D hard to call. This CDR3 has 13 amino acids. V was trimmed by 5 bases and J by 7 bases, leaving 15 bases between them. Germline CDR1 reads SNHLY; CDR2 reads FYNNEI. The CDR3 here is CASSIRFTQEQYF. CDR3 in DNA: TGTGCCAGCAGTATTCGTTTTACCCAGGAGCAGTACTTC.

This sequence joins TRBV7-3 and TRBJ2-2; D might be TRBD1 (6 bases). Germline V gene lookup returns CDR1 SGHTA and CDR2 FQGTGA. The V gene lost 9 bases and the J gene lost 2 bases, with 13 bases spanning the gap. The CDR3 runs 14 residues. In DNA form, the CDR3 reads TGTGCCAGTGCTTCAGGGGCAAACACCGGGGAGCTGTTTTTT. The encoded protein is CASASGANTGELFF.

The CDR3 nucleotides are TGCGCCAGCAGCCAAGTAATGCTTTCCTACGAGCAGTACTTC. Amino acids: CASSQVMLSYEQYF. The chain carries TRBV4-1 and TRBJ2-7, with D uncertain. The V end was cut by 1 base, the J end by 1 base, with 8 bases between. There are 14 residues in the CDR3. In germline, CDR1 is MGHRA, CDR2 YSYEKL.

This clonotype was recorded at least ten times. This chain connects TRBV27 to TRBJ2-5; D perhaps matches TRBD2 (7 bases). Trimming shortened V by 2 bases and J by 1 base, and 8 bases separated the two germline ends. The CDR3 is made up of 14 amino acids. The germline V gene encodes CDR1 MNHEY and CDR2 SMNVEV (reference sequence). The CDR3 protein is CASSLRGGQETQYF. CDR3 nucleotides: TGTGCCAGCAGTTTAAGGGGGGGCCAAGAGACCCAGTACTTC.

This clonotype was observed at least ten times. The J gene is TRBJ1-2, the V gene TRBV15, with D maybe TRBD1 (5 bases). Trimming left V 6 bases short and J 4 bases short, with 12 bases between. The germline V gene encodes CDR1 LNHNV and CDR2 YYDKDF (reference sequence). The CDR3 is 13 residues long. The CDR3 reads CATREGTAYGYTF. DNA for the CDR3: TGTGCCACCAGAGAAGGGACGGCCTATGGCTACACCTTC.